The clone carrying this T cell receptor (beta chain) was observed a handful of times. The antigen is not known. A second PCR, run for roughly 7 to 12 cycles, used a sample-barcoded 5' primer plus a J-beta primer mix. TCRdb called the 5' RACE reads again in MiXCR, with one record for every CDR3 protein. Of 1,500,000 or so distinct CDR3 sequences listed, approximately 59% are singletons. This sample was included in a study of blood T cells in healthy people across ages. Germline V gene data show CDR1 as MDHEN and CDR2 as SYDVKM. V dropped 2 bases and J dropped 1 base, with 11 bases sitting between them. There are 15 residues in the CDR3. Each individual donor underwent a draw of approximately 9.8 milliliters of peripheral blood. Regarding the study as a whole: Unsorted PBMC material precluded a definitive naive versus antigen-experienced comparison. For the donors, CMV status was unknown and possibly confounded expanded clonotype changes.

This chain connects TRBV28 to TRBJ2-5, with unresolved D. The material sequenced was blood. This TCR derives from a man between 18 and 29 years old in good health. The CDR3 here is CASSLGRTGQETQYF. The CDR3 coding sequence is TGTGCCAGCAGTTTAGGCCGGACCGGCCAAGAGACCCAGTACTTC.